This TCR beta chain was identified in a study of cytomegalovirus exposure and HLA in healthy donors. Study-level information: About 85 million unique TCRs from HLA-typed donors were held in an early release of data.

13 Jbeta primers and 60 Vbeta primers were used for the PCR. The assay was immunoSEQ multiplex PCR, and TCRdb's table has in-frame clones only and misses some. The repertoire holds around 180,000 clones, about 80% seen once, with 6% to 7.5% in the top ten. About this clone: The antigen remains undetermined. Germline and junction disagree at one end, which may indicate a read error.

From germline, CDR1 is SEHNR and CDR2 FQNEAQ (reference sequence). This CDR3 is 12 amino acids long. Overall study findings and caveats: An analysis that was carried out later associated 16,951 TCR beta sequences with HLA alleles at 0.05 false discovery rate. Indistinguishable V segments, including TRBV6-2 and TRBV6-3, were excluded.

The chain joins TRBV7-9 to TRBJ2-2; D gene uncertain. Sequences were obtained from PBMCs. This sequence was found in a man younger than 45 in good health and CMV-seropositive. CDR3 bases: TGTTCCAGCAGCTTAGCCGGCGGGGAGCTGTTTTTT. It translates to CSSSLAGGELFF. The full variable domain, rest sourced from reference TRBV7-9 and TRBJ2-2, is DTGVSQNPRHKITKRGQNVTFRCDPISEHNRLYWYRQTLGQGPEFLTYFQNEAQLEKSRLLSDRFSAERPKGSFSTLEIQRTEQGDSAMYLCSSSLAGGELFFGEGSRLTVL.